These 14 T cell receptor beta chains were all obtained from the same sample, sequenced in a study of shared clonotypes between healthy human individuals (dated by TCRdb to 2018 to 2021). Receptor amplification or capture employed the immunoSEQ multiplex PCR assay. The immuneACCESS repertoire file appears here via TCRdb, limited to in-frame rearrangements. These files lack a portion of the clones; in checked studies, under half of the deficit traces to unresolved V genes, and the cause of the others is not known. For this sample the table gives approximately 500,000 clones, of which 90% to 96% were detected only once. The top ten clonotypes cover about 0.057% of the sample. Sequenced material: naive CD4+ T cells sorted from blood. Reading the label with the study, this specimen's cell subset or site is: CD45RA+ positively selected. The receptors here all came from a woman aged 25 to 39 in good health.

The V and J genes are TRBV27 and TRBJ2-7, with a tentative D call TRBD2 (5 bases). This CDR3 has 15 amino acids. With 2 bases removed from V and 3 bases from J, the gap between germline ends came to 14 bases. Per germline, CDR1 MNHEY and CDR2 SMNVEV (reference sequence). The CDR3 protein is CASSLVSSGHYEQYF. The CDR3 DNA sequence: TGTGCCAGCAGTTTAGTGTCCAGCGGCCACTACGAGCAGTACTTC.

The CDR3 spells CASSVAANTGELFF. The CDR3 region has the DNA TGCGCCAGCAGTGTAGCGGCGAACACCGGGGAGCTGTTTTTT. The J gene is TRBJ2-2, the V gene TRBV5-1, with a possible D match to TRBD2 (6 bases). This CDR3 has 14 residues. The germline gives CDR1 SGHRS, CDR2 YFSETQ. V lost 5 bases and J 0 bases, leaving 8 bases between the germline ends.

This chain connects TRBV18 to TRBJ1-2; D is ambiguous. CDR1 and CDR2 from the germline V gene are KGHSH and LQKENI. This CDR3 contains 13 residues. The V gene lost 3 bases and the J gene lost 6 bases, with 11 bases spanning the gap. In nucleotides, the CDR3 is TGTGCCAGCTCACCCGACGGGATCGATGGCTACACCTTC. It is translated as CASSPDGIDGYTF.

The J gene is TRBJ1-1, the V gene TRBV2; D may be TRBD1 (5 bases). Trimming took off 11 bases at V and 3 bases at J, with 16 bases between the two ends. Germline V gene sequence: CDR1 SNHLY, CDR2 FYNNEI. This CDR3 comprises 13 residues. The CDR3 here is CAGAGTLDTEAFF. The CDR3 coding sequence is TGTGCCGGAGCCGGGACGCTGGACACTGAAGCTTTCTTT.

The chain combines TRBV5-1 with TRBJ2-7; 10 bases map to TRBD2. Unmatched junction bases numbered 10, after V lost 4 bases and J lost 6 bases. This CDR3 is built from 15 residues. The germline CDR1 and CDR2 sequences are SGHRS and YFSETQ. In DNA, the CDR3 is TGCGCCAGCAGCGGCGGGTCTAGCGGGAGTGGCGAGCAGTACTTC. Amino acid sequence: CASSGGSSGSGEQYF.

The chain is built from TRBV4-2 and TRBJ2-7; TRBD2 agrees at 8 bases. With 5 bases clipped from V and 5 bases from J, the junction kept 17 bases outside the gene matches. Germline values: CDR1 LGHNA, CDR2 YNFKEQ. The CDR3 is made up of 17 amino acids. For the CDR3, the DNA is TGTGCCAGCAGCTTAGGAACTAGCGGTGGCTTTAGGAACGAGCAGTACTTC. Translated, it gives CASSLGTSGGFRNEQYF.

The chain combines TRBV28 with TRBJ2-3; no reliable D call. The V end lost 6 bases, the J end lost 0 bases, and 7 bases lay between the germline ends. The CDR3 loop spans 13 amino acids. Germline V lookup: CDR1 MDHEN, CDR2 SYDVKM. The CDR3 nucleotides read TGTGCCAGCAGAACAACTAGCACAGATACGCAGTATTTT. Encoded protein: CASRTTSTDTQYF. Combining the CDR3 with reference TRBV28 and TRBJ2-3 gives the whole variable domain DVKVTQSSRYLVKRTGEKVFLECVQDMDHENMFWYRQDPGLGLRLIYFSYDVKMKEKGDIPEGYSVSREKKERFSLILESASTNQTSMYLCASRTTSTDTQYFGPGTRLTVL.

This clone came up once. The rearrangement joins TRBV29-1 to TRBJ2-5; D not certain. CDR1 is SQVTM, CDR2 ANQGSEA, per germline. V gave up 3 bases and J gave up 1 base, with 9 bases separating them. The CDR3 contains 13 residues. The CDR3 nucleotides read TGCAGCGTTGAGTCAAGTCGCCAAGAGACCCAGTACTTC. It encodes CSVESSRQETQYF.

The chain links TRBV28 to TRBJ1-5; D unresolved. Germline V CDR1 and CDR2: MDHEN, SYDVKM. The CDR3 runs 15 residues. V lost 2 bases, J lost 3 bases, and 11 bases lay in between. Here the CDR3 DNA reads TGTGCCAGCAGTTTACCCCAGATCCTCAATCAGCCCCAGCATTTT. It translates to CASSLPQILNQPQHF. Full variable domain (missing parts from reference TRBV28 and TRBJ1-5): DVKVTQSSRYLVKRTGEKVFLECVQDMDHENMFWYRQDPGLGLRLIYFSYDVKMKEKGDIPEGYSVSREKKERFSLILESASTNQTSMYLCASSLPQILNQPQHFGDGTRLSIL.

The chain is built from TRBV5-5 and TRBJ2-5; D is perhaps TRBD1 (6 bases). V was pared by 4 bases and J by 1 base, with 8 bases between. Looked up from germline, CDR1 is SGHKS and CDR2 is YYEKEE (reference sequence). The CDR3 is 13 residues long. CDR3 nucleotide sequence: TGTGCCAGCAGCGAACAGGGCCAAGAGACCCAGTACTTC. The encoded protein is CASSEQGQETQYF. The full variable domain, rest sourced from reference TRBV5-5 and TRBJ2-5, is DAGVTQSPTHLIKTRGQQVTLRCSPISGHKSVSWYQQVLGQGPQFIFQYYEKEERGRGNFPDRFSARQFPNYSSELNVNALLLGDSALYLCASSEQGQETQYFGPGTRLLVL.

V usage is TRBV28 and J usage is TRBJ2-3, with 8 bases matching TRBD1. Trimming at V came to 1 base and at J to 1 base, leaving 4 bases not matched to a gene. The CDR3 has 16 amino acids. Germline-derived CDR1 and CDR2 are MDHEN and SYDVKM. The CDR3 loop is CASSLLQGAGTDTQYF. CDR3 bases: TGTGCCAGCAGTTTATTGCAGGGGGCGGGCACAGATACGCAGTATTTT.

The chain recombines TRBV28 with TRBJ1-1; TRBD1 matches at 9 bases. The ends lost 7 bases at V and 1 base at J; junction bases unmatched: 13. The CDR3 is 17 residues long. Germline V CDR1 and CDR2: MDHEN, SYDVKM. DNA of the CDR3: TGTGCCAGCACCCTAAGAACAGGGGGCCTTGGGAACACTGAAGCTTTCTTT. Translated, it gives CASTLRTGGLGNTEAFF. Filled out from reference TRBV28 and TRBJ1-1, the complete variable domain reads DVKVTQSSRYLVKRTGEKVFLECVQDMDHENMFWYRQDPGLGLRLIYFSYDVKMKEKGDIPEGYSVSREKKERFSLILESASTNQTSMYLCASTLRTGGLGNTEAFFGQGTRLTVV.

V usage is TRBV10-3 and J usage is TRBJ1-1; 9 nucleotides align to TRBD1. The CDR3 has 13 amino acids. The trim removed 7 bases at V and 7 bases at J, leaving 7 bases unmatched. Germline values: CDR1 ENHRY, CDR2 SYGVKD. CDR3 loop: CAIKTGTGFEAFF. CDR3 in DNA: TGTGCCATCAAGACCGGGACAGGGTTTGAAGCTTTCTTT.

CDR3 region: CASSDLLTLLRSSGANVLTF. The CDR3 region has the DNA TGTGCCAGCAGTGATTTACTCACTTTGCTCAGGAGCTCTGGGGCCAACGTCCTGACTTTC. This rearrangement joins TRBV2 to TRBJ2-6; D gene ambiguous. V was cut by 3 bases and J by 0 bases, with 21 bases left in between. This CDR3 is built from 20 residues. The germline CDR1 and CDR2 sequences are SNHLY and FYNNEI.